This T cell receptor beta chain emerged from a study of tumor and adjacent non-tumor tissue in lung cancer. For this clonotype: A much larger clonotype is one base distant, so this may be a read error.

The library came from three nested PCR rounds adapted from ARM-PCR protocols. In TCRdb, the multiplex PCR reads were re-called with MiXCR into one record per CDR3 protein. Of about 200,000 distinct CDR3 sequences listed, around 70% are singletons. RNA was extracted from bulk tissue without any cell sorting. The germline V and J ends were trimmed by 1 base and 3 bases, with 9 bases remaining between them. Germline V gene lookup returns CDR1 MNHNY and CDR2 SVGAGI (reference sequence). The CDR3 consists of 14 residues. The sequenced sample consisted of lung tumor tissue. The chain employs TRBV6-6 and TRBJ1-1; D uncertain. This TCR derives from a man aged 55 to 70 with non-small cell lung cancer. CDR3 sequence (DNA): TGTGCCAGCAGTTACTATCAGGAGTACACTGAAGCTTTCTTT. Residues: CASSYYQEYTEAFF.